This TCR beta chain comes out of a study of cytomegalovirus exposure and HLA in healthy donors. A note on this clone: The target antigen is unknown.

This CDR3 is 14 amino acids long. Trimming at V came to 0 bases and at J to 5 bases, leaving 0 bases not matched to a gene. Germline V gene lookup returns CDR1 SGHTA and CDR2 FQGNSA. Sequencing was performed with immunoSEQ multiplex PCR; in TCRdb, only in-frame clones are kept and a portion is missing. The data contain some 100,000 clones, almost 90% of them singletons. Study conclusions and caveats: The study designated about 160 TCR beta chains cytomegalovirus-associated.

Sequenced material: PBMCs. The chain is built from TRBV7-2 and TRBJ1-1, with 10 nucleotides matching TRBD1. This TCR was sampled from a woman between 18 and 29 years old in good health and CMV-seronegative. CDR3 residues: CASSLAGQGTEAFF. Written as DNA, the CDR3 is TGTGCCAGCAGCTTAGCGGGACAGGGGACTGAAGCTTTCTTT. Complete variable domain (other parts from reference TRBV7-2 and TRBJ1-1): GAGVSQSPSNKVTEKGKDVELRCDPISGHTALYWYRQSLGQGLEFLIYFQGNSAPDKSGLPSDRFSAERTGGSVSTLTIQRTQQEDSAVYLCASSLAGQGTEAFFGQGTRLTVV.